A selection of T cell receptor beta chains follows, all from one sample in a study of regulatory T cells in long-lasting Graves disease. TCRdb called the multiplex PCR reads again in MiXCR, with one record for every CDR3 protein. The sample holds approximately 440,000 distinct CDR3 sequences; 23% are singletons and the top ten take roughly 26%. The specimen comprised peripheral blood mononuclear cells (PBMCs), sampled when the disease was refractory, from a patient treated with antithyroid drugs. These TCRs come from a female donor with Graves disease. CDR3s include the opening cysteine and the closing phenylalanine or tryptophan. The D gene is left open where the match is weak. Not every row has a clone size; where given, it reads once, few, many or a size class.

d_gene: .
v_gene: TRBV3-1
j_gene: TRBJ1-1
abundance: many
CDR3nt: TGTGCCAGCAGCCAAGTCCCGGTAAACAAACCTGAAGCTTTCTTT
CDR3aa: CASSQVPVNKPEAFF

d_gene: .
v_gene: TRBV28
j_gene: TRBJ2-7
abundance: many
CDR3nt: TGTGCCAGCAGGTCGACTACCACCTACGAGCAGTACTTC
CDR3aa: CASRSTTTYEQYF

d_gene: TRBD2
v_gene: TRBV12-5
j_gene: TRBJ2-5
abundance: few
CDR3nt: TGTGCTAGTGGGTTTGGGTTCTCTCGGTCTAGCGGGACAGAGACCCAGTACTTC
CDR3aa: CASGFGFSRSSGTETQYF

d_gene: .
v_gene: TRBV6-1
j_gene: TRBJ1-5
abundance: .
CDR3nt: TGTGCCAGCAATGGTCAGGGCAATCAGCCCCAGCATTTT
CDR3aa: CASNGQGNQPQHF

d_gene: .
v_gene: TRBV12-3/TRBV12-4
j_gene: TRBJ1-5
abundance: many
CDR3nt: TGTGCCAGCAGTTTAGGGGTAAGGGGTAATCAGCCCCAGCATTTT
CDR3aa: CASSLGVRGNQPQHF

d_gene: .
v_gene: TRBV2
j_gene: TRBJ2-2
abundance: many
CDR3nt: TGTGCCAGCAGTCCGGAGGGAACCGGGGAGCTGTTTTTT
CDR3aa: CASSPEGTGELFF

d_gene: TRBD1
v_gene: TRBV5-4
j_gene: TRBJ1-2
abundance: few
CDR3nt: TGTGCCAGCAGCTTAGGGGGACAGGGGATGACAACCTATGGCTACACCTTC
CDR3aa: CASSLGGQGMTTYGYTF

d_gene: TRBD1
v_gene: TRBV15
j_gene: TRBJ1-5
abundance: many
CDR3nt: TGTGCCACCAGCAGAGATCGGGTCAGGGGGCAGAATCAGCCCCAGCATTTT
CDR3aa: CATSRDRVRGQNQPQHF

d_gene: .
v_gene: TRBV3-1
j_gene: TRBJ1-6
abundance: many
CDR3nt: TGTGCCAGCAGCCAAATCGGGCAGAACAATTCACCCCTCCACTTT
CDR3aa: CASSQIGQNNSPLHF

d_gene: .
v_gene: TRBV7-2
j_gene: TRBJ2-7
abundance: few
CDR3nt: TGTGCCAGCAGCTTAGCCGGGGGGCAGGCCTCCTACGAGCAGTACTTC
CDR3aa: CASSLAGGQASYEQYF

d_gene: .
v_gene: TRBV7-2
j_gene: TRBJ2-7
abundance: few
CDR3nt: TGTGCCAGCAGCTTAGCTGCGACGTTCCCAGGGTCAAGAGGATACGAGCAGTACTTC
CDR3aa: CASSLAATFPGSRGYEQYF

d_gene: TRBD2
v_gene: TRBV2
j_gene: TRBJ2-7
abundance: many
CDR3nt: TGTGCCAGCAGGATGGGACTAGCGGTCCTCTACGAGCAGTACTTC
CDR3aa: CASRMGLAVLYEQYF

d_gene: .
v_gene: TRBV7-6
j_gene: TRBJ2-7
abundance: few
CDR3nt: TGTGCCAGCAGCCAAGGACCACGGGAGTACGAGCAGTACTTC
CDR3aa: CASSQGPREYEQYF

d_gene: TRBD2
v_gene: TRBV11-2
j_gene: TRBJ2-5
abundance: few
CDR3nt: TGTGCCAGTAGCGGACTAGCGGGAGGGAGGGAGACCCAGTACTTC
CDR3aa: CASSGLAGGRETQYF

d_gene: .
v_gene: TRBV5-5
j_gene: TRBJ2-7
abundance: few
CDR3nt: TGTGCCAGCAGCTTGGATACAGGGTTCGGCTACGAGCAGTACTTC
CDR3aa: CASSLDTGFGYEQYF

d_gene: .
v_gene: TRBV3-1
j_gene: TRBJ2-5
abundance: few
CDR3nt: TGTGCCAGCAGCCGAAGACCTGGGCTAGCGCTTTGGTACCAAGAGACCCAGTACTTC
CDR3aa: CASSRRPGLALWYQETQYF

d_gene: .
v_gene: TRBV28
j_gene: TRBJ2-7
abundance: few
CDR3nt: TGTGCCAGCAGTTTAAAGTCCCCCAGGTACGAGCAGTACTTC
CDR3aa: CASSLKSPRYEQYF

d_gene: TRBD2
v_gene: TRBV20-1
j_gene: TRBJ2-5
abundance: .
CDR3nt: TGCAGTACCAGTGCCAGGACTGGGGGAGGGTTGGAGACCCAGTACTTC
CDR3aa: CSTSARTGGGLETQYF

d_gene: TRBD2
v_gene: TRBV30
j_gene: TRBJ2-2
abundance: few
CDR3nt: TGTGCCTGGAGTGCCCAGGGACTAGCTGGCACCGGGGAGCTGTTTTTT
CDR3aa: CAWSAQGLAGTGELFF

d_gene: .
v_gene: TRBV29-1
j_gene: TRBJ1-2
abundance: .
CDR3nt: TGCAGCGTTGAAAGTGAGGGACGGGGGTATGGCTACACCTTC
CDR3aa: CSVESEGRGYGYTF

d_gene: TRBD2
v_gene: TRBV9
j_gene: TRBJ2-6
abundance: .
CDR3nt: TGTGCCAGCAGCGTAACACAATCGGGAGGGGCTGGGGCCAACGTCCTGACTTTC
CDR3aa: CASSVTQSGGAGANVLTF

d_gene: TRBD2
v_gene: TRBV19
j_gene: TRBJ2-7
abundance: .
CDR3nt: TGTGCCAGTAGACAAGCGGGAGGATCCTACGAGCAGTACTTC
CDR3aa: CASRQAGGSYEQYF

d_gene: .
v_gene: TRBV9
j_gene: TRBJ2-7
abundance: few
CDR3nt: TGTGCCAGCAGCGTAGTGCGGGATGCTGGAGTCTACGAGCAGTACTTC
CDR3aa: CASSVVRDAGVYEQYF

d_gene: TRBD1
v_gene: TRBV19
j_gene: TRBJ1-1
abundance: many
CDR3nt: TGTGCCAGTAGTATAACCGGGACAGCGAACACTGAAGCTTTCTTT
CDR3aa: CASSITGTANTEAFF

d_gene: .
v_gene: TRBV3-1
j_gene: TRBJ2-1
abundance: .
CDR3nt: TGTGCCAGCAGCCTTAGGGAGACGGTCCTCTACAATGAGCAGTTCTTC
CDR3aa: CASSLRETVLYNEQFF

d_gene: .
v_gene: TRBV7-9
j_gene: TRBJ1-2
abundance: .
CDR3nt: TGTGCCAGCAGCACAAAATCGGAGGGGGGGTATGACACCTTC
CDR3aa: CASSTKSEGGYDTF

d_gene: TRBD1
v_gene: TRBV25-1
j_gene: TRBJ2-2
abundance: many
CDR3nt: TGTGCCAGCAGTGATTCCGGGACAGGGAACACCGGGGAGCTGTTTTTT
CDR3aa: CASSDSGTGNTGELFF

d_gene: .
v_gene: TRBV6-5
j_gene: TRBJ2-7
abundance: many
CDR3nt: TGTGCCAGCAGTTACCAGGGGCGCAGGTCCTACGAGCAGTACTTC
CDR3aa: CASSYQGRRSYEQYF

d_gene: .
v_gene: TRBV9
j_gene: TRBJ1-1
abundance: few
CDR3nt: TGTGCCAGCAGCGTCAAGGGGTTTGAGGACACTGAAGCTTTCTTT
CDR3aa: CASSVKGFEDTEAFF

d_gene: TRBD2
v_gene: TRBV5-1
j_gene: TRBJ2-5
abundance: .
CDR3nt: TGCGCCAGCAGCTTAGAGGAAAGCGGGGCGTTCCAAGAGACCCAGTACTTC
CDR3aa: CASSLEESGAFQETQYF

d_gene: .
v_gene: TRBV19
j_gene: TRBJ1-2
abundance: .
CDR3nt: TGTGCCAGTAGTACTACAGGGTTGCGCTACACCTTC
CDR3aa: CASSTTGLRYTF

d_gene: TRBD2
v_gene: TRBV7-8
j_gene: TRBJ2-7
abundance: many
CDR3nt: TGTGCCGCGGGGGGAGGGGCCTACGAGCAGTACTTC
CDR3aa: CAAGGGAYEQYF

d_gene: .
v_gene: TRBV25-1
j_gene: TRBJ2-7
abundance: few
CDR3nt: TGTGCCAGCAGCGTCAGGGAGATGTACGAGCAGTACTTC
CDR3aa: CASSVREMYEQYF

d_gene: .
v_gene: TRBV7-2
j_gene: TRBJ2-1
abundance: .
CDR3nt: TGTGCCAGCAGCTTAGCGCTTCGTAATGAGCAGTTCTTC
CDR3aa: CASSLALRNEQFF

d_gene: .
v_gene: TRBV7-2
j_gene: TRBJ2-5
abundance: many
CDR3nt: TGTGCCAGCAGCTTAGTAGGTTTGGAGACCCAGTACTTC
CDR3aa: CASSLVGLETQYF

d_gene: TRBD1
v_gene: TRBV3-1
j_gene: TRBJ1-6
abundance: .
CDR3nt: TGTGCCAGCAGCCAAGGTTACAGGGGGCAGAATTCACCCCTCCACTTT
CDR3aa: CASSQGYRGQNSPLHF

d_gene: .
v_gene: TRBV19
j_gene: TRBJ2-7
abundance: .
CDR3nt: TGTGCCAGTAGTATGGGGCTCACAGGCGAGCAGTACTTC
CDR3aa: CASSMGLTGEQYF

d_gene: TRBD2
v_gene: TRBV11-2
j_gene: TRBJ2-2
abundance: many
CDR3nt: TGTGCCAGCAGCTCGGCGGGAGGGTGGACCGGGGAGCTGTTTTTT
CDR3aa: CASSSAGGWTGELFF

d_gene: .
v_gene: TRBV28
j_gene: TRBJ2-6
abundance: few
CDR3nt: TGTGCCAGCAGTTCTATAAAGGGATCCATCTCTGGGGCCAACGTCCTGACTTTC
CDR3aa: CASSSIKGSISGANVLTF

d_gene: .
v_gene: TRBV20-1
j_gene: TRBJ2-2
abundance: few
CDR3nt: TGCAGTGCTAGAGATCTCTCCCGGGGGCCGAACACCGGGGAGCTGTTTTTT
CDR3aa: CSARDLSRGPNTGELFF

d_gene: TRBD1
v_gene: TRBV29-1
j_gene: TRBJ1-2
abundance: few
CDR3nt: TGCAGCGTTGGGGGACAGGGGGTGGGCGGCTACACCTTC
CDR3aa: CSVGGQGVGGYTF

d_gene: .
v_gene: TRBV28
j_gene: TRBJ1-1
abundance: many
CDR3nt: TGTGCCAGCAGTTTGGTAGGGGCGAGTGCCTTTGAAGCTTTCTTT
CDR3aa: CASSLVGASAFEAFF